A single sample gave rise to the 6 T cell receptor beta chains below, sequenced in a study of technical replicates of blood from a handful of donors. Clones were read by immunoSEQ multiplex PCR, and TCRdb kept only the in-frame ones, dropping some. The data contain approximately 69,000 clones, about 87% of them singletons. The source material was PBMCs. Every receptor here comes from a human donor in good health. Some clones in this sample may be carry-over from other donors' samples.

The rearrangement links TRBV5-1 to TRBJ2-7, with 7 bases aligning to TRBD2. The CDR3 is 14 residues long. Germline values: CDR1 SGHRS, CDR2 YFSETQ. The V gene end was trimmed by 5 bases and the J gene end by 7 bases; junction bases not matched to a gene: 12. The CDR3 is CASRFGGTREEQYF. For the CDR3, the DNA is TGCGCCAGCAGATTTGGTGGGACGCGGGAGGAGCAGTACTTC.

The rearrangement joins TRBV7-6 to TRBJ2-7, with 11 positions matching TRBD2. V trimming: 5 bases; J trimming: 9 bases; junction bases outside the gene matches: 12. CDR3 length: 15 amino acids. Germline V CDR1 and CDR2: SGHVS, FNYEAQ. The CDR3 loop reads CASSASSGGKTGQYF. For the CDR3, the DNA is TGTGCCAGCAGCGCGTCTAGCGGGGGGAAAACCGGGCAGTACTTC.

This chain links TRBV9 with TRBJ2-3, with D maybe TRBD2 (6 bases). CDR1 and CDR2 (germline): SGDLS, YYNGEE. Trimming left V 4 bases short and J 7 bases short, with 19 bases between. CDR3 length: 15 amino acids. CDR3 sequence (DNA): TGTGCCAGCAGCCCCCCCGGGACTTCTCATCATACGCAGTATTTT. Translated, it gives CASSPPGTSHHTQYF.

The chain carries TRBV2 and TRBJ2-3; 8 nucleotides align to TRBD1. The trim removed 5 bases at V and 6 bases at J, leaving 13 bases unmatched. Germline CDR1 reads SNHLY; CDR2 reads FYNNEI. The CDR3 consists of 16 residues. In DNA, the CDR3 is TGTGCCAGCAGTCTCGCAAGGACAGGGTCGGCGGATACGCAGTATTTT. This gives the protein CASSLARTGSADTQYF. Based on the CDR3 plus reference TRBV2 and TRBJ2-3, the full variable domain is EPEVTQTPSHQVTQMGQEVILRCVPISNHLYFYWYRQILGQKVEFLVSFYNNEISEKSEIFDDQFSVERPDGSNFTLKIRSTKLEDSAMYFCASSLARTGSADTQYFGPGTRLTVL.

The DNA of the CDR3 is TGTGCCAGTAGTATAGGAGAGGGACAGGGGTCGAACACTGAAGCTTTCTTT. Amino acid sequence: CASSIGEGQGSNTEAFF. V is TRBV19 and J is TRBJ1-1; TRBD1 matches 10 bases. Germline loops: CDR1 LNHDA, CDR2 SQIVND (reference sequence). This CDR3 region has 17 residues. J gave up 1 base and V 1 base, and 6 bases lay outside the gene matches.

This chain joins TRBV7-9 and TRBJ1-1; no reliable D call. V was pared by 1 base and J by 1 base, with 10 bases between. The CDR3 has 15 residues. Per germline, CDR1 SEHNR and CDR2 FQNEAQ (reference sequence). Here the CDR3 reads CASSLEVAGNTEAFF. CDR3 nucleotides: TGTGCCAGCAGCTTAGAGGTGGCAGGGAACACTGAAGCTTTCTTT.